The 28 T cell receptor beta chains below were found in one sample sequenced in a study of early T cells in non-severe SARS-CoV-2 infection (dated by TCRdb to about 2021). Library preparation employed 5' RACE. TCRdb records NextSeq 500 as the sequencer. TCRdb redid the processing of the public reads, applying fastp at Q25 and MiXCR, and retained in-frame beta chains. Each entry merges the rows of one CDR3 protein and shows their most common DNA and genes. The sample table shows about 28,000 distinct CDR3 sequences, and about 4.5% are seen once. The biggest ten clones account for approximately 6% of the sample. The sequences come from whole blood, collected at baseline. Receptors originate from an adult who was a healthcare worker with PCR-confirmed SARS-CoV-2 infection or an uninfected control (not recorded which).

This clonotype is medium-sized (0.01 to 0.1%) by share. V is TRBV25-1 and J is TRBJ1-5; D is uncertain. V was cut by 1 base and J by 4 bases, with 5 bases left in between. CDR1 is MGHDK and CDR2 is SYGVNS in the germline V gene. This CDR3 spans 13 amino acids. CDR3 sequence: CASSEFGNQPQHF. In DNA, the CDR3 is TGTGCCAGCAGTGAATTTGGTAATCAGCCCCAGCATTTT.

The sample holds many counts of this clonotype. The J gene is TRBJ1-5, the V gene TRBV12-2; the D segment call TRBD1 is taken from the table without a DNA check. TRBV12-2 is flagged as a pseudogene. The CDR3 has 15 amino acids. The CDR3 here is CASRLGGGGNQPQHF. DNA for the CDR3: TGTGCAAGTCGCTTAGGAGGGGGCGGCAATCAGCCCCAGCATTTT.

This clonotype showed up many times. V usage is TRBV2 and J usage is TRBJ1-1; D is unclear. The CDR3 is 14 amino acids. Trimming took off 6 bases at V and 1 base at J, with 12 bases between the two ends. Looked up from germline, CDR1 is SNHLY and CDR2 is FYNNEI. The DNA for the CDR3 is TGTGCCAGCAGGGGGAGGGTTGCGAACACTGAAGCTTTCTTT. It specifies CASRGRVANTEAFF.

There are many counts of this clonotype. J is TRBJ2-1 and V is TRBV2; D is uncertain. CDR1 is SNHLY and CDR2 is FYNNEI in the germline V gene. Trimming shortened V by 1 base and J by 3 bases, and 4 bases separated the two germline ends. There are 13 residues in the CDR3. The CDR3, as DNA: TGTGCCAGCAGTGAAGGCCTCTACAATGAGCAGTTCTTC. Encoded protein: CASSEGLYNEQFF. Based on the CDR3 plus reference TRBV2 and TRBJ2-1, the full variable domain is EPEVTQTPSHQVTQMGQEVILRCVPISNHLYFYWYRQILGQKVEFLVSFYNNEISEKSEIFDDQFSVERPDGSNFTLKIRSTKLEDSAMYFCASSEGLYNEQFFGPGTRLTVL.

This clonotype was counted at least ten times. The gene calls are TRBV15 and TRBJ1-4, with 10 positions matching TRBD1. V shed 1 base, J shed 8 bases, and the junction held 13 bases outside the gene matches. The length of the CDR3 is 18 residues. The germline gives CDR1 LNHNV, CDR2 YYDKDF (reference sequence). CDR3 in DNA: TGTGCCACCAGCAGAGGAGGGGACAGGGGAACATGGGGAGAAAAACTGTTTTTT. It is translated as CATSRGGDRGTWGEKLFF.

This clonotype has at least ten counts. This chain uses TRBV3-1 with TRBJ2-7; TRBD1 aligns across 8 bases. The CDR3 spans 13 residues. Trimming took 1 base from V and 11 from J; bases not matched to a gene: 7. CDR1 LGHDT and CDR2 YNNKEL come from the germline V gene (reference sequence). The CDR3 sequence: CASSQVAGGRKYF. CDR3 bases: TGTGCCAGCAGCCAAGTGGCAGGGGGCCGGAAGTACTTC.

This clonotype was seen repeatedly, ten times or more. The rearrangement links TRBV7-2 to TRBJ2-7; 9 bases line up with TRBD2. J gave up 6 bases and V 9 bases, and 9 bases lay outside the gene matches. CDR3 length: 13 residues. Germline lookup yields CDR1 SGHTA and CDR2 FQGNSA. The CDR3 reads CASRGLASFEQYF. DNA of the CDR3: TGTGCCAGTCGAGGACTAGCGAGTTTCGAGCAGTACTTC.

This clonotype was found many times. The J gene is TRBJ2-1, the V gene TRBV12-3 or TRBV12-4; 12 nucleotides line up with TRBD2. This CDR3 comprises 13 residues. The J segment lost 10 bases and the V segment lost 5 bases, leaving 3 bases of the junction unmatched. CDR3 residues: CASSPGLAGEQFF. The CDR3 coding sequence is TGTGCCAGCAGTCCAGGACTAGCGGGGGAGCAGTTCTTC.

This CDR3 reads CASSSTSSGVYEQYF. The DNA of the CDR3 is TGTGCCAGCAGTTCCACCTCGTCAGGGGTATACGAGCAGTACTTC. The rearrangement links TRBV6-2 or TRBV6-3 to TRBJ2-7, with a possible D match to TRBD1 (6 bases). The ends were cut back, 4 bases at V and 4 bases at J, with 17 bases in the middle. The CDR3 contains 15 residues. Germline V gene data show CDR1 as MNHEY and CDR2 as SVGEGT.

In this sample, this clonotype turned up many times. Here the CDR3 DNA reads TGCAGCGTCGCTACAGGGGGCTCTGGGGCCAACGTCCTGACTTTC. Its protein product is CSVATGGSGANVLTF. V is TRBV29-1 and J is TRBJ2-6, with 8 positions matching TRBD1. Per germline, CDR1 SQVTM and CDR2 ANQGSEA. This CDR3 contains 15 residues. J was trimmed by 0 bases and V by 6 bases; bases with no gene match: 4.

This clonotype was counted many times. The chain uses TRBV27 and TRBJ1-4, with 7 bases fitting TRBD1. The junction had 10 bases not matched to a gene; V was cut back by 2 bases and J by 7 bases. The CDR3 runs to 16 residues. In germline, CDR1 is MNHEY, CDR2 SMNVEV (reference sequence). The CDR3, as DNA: TGTGCCAGCAGTTTAGGAGGGGGCTCAGGGTCTGAAAAACTGTTTTTT. Translated, it gives CASSLGGGSGSEKLFF.

The table lists this clonotype with many counts. The chain carries TRBV6-4 and TRBJ2-1, with 11 bases identical to TRBD1. Germline V lookup: CDR1 MRHNA, CDR2 SNTAGT. Unmatched junction bases numbered 4, after V lost 3 bases and J lost 6 bases. This CDR3 comprises 15 residues. The CDR3 sequence: CASSEGTGGGNEQFF. CDR3 in DNA: TGTGCCAGCAGTGAGGGGACAGGGGGAGGCAATGAGCAGTTCTTC.

This clonotype is judged medium-sized. CDR3 sequence reads: CSARTDTQYF. The CDR3 DNA sequence: TGCAGTGCTAGGACAGATACGCAGTATTTT. The chain recombines TRBV20-1 with TRBJ2-3; D ambiguous. CDR1 DFQATT and CDR2 SNEGSKA come from the germline V gene (reference sequence). V was cut by 3 bases and J by 3 bases, with 1 base left in between. CDR3 length equals 10 residues.

This clonotype appeared many times. V is TRBV10-1 and J is TRBJ2-6; weak D call: TRBD1 (6 bases). Germline V gives CDR1 WNHNN, CDR2 SYGVQD (reference sequence). This CDR3 has 15 amino acids. Trimming pared 5 bases from V and 0 bases from J, leaving 8 bases between. In nucleotides, the CDR3 is TGCGCCAGCAGTTCGGACAGCTCTGGGGCCAACGTCCTGACTTTC. It translates to CASSSDSSGANVLTF.

This clonotype was detected many times. The V and J genes are TRBV30 and TRBJ1-1; 7 bases align to TRBD1. This CDR3 region has 13 residues. CDR1 is GTSNPN and CDR2 is SVGIG in the germline V gene (reference sequence). With V trimmed by 4 bases and J by 4 bases, 6 bases remained unmatched. This CDR3 is CAWTAGGGTEAFF. CDR3 sequence (DNA): TGTGCCTGGACCGCAGGGGGGGGCACTGAAGCTTTCTTT.

Many counts were recorded for this clonotype. The rearrangement uses TRBV29-1 and TRBJ1-1; D call uncertain. V lost 2 bases and J lost 1, with 11 bases in between. CDR1 is SQVTM and CDR2 is ANQGSEA in the germline V gene. CDR3 length: 14 amino acids. The CDR3, as DNA: TGCAGCGTTGAACGGCGAGCGCCGAACACTGAAGCTTTCTTT. This sequence encodes CSVERRAPNTEAFF.

At least ten counts were recorded for this clonotype. V is TRBV7-9 and J is TRBJ1-1; D remains unclear. V lost 0 bases and J 0 bases, leaving 5 bases between the germline ends. The CDR3 runs to 14 residues. CDR1 SEHNR and CDR2 FQNEAQ come from the germline V gene (reference sequence). In nucleotides, the CDR3 is TGTGCCAGCAGCTTAGCAAAATTGAACACTGAAGCTTTCTTT. This sequence encodes CASSLAKLNTEAFF.

Many counts were recorded for this clonotype. V gene TRBV7-2 combines with J gene TRBJ2-5; D is unresolved. The CDR3 runs 11 residues. Trimming removed 6 bases at V and 0 bases at J, with 2 bases between. Germline V gives CDR1 SGHTA, CDR2 FQGNSA. CDR3 loop: CASRYQETQYF. CDR3 in DNA: TGTGCCAGCAGATACCAAGAGACCCAGTACTTC.

The J gene is TRBJ1-4, the V gene TRBV7-8; possibly TRBD1 for D (5 bases). The germline gives CDR1 SGHVS, CDR2 FQNEAQ. The CDR3 loop spans 15 amino acids. V lost 4 bases, J lost 2 bases, and 11 bases lay in between. CDR3 amino acids: CASSSFGTTNEKLFF. CDR3 nucleotide sequence: TGTGCCAGCAGCTCCTTCGGGACCACTAATGAAAAACTGTTTTTT.

The sample holds many counts of this clonotype. The chain links TRBV11-3 to TRBJ2-1; TRBD2 might be the D (5 bases). This CDR3 is 15 amino acids long. Trimming stripped 1 base from V and 4 bases from J, with 11 bases between. CDR1 is SGHNT, CDR2 YENEEA, per germline. The DNA for the CDR3 is TGTGCCAGCAGCTTAGGGAAGGAGGAATACAATGAGCAGTTCTTC. It specifies CASSLGKEEYNEQFF.

This clonotype was counted between two and nine times. The rearrangement joins TRBV19 to TRBJ2-1; 7 bases fit TRBD1. In germline, CDR1 is LNHDA, CDR2 SQIVND (reference sequence). The CDR3 contains 15 residues. V dropped 6 bases and J dropped 0; count of bases not matched to a gene: 5. The CDR3: CASSQDRSSYNEQFF. CDR3 sequence (DNA): TGTGCCAGTAGCCAGGACAGGAGCTCCTACAATGAGCAGTTCTTC. The full variable domain, completed using reference TRBV19 and TRBJ2-1, is DGGITQSPKYLFRKEGQNVTLSCEQNLNHDAMYWYRQDPGQGLRLIYYSQIVNDFQKGDIAEGYSVSREKKESFPLTVTSAQKNPTAFYLCASSQDRSSYNEQFFGPGTRLTVL.

This clonotype has a count of ten or more. The chain uses TRBV12-3 or TRBV12-4 and TRBJ1-5, with TRBD1 identical over 7 bases. V shed 3 bases and J 1 base; nucleotides not matched to a gene: 0. The CDR3 is 14 residues long. CDR3 sequence reads: CASSFRGSNQPQHF. Written as DNA, the CDR3 is TGTGCCAGCAGTTTCAGGGGGAGCAATCAGCCCCAGCATTTT.

This clonotype was recorded at least ten times. The chain is built from TRBV24-1 and TRBJ1-5; D is perhaps TRBD1 (5 bases). Germline-derived CDR1 and CDR2 are KGHDR and SFDVKD. Trimming removed 6 bases at V and 3 bases at J, with 11 bases between. The length of the CDR3 is 14 residues. This chain's CDR3 is CATSNPGTNQPQHF. The CDR3, as DNA: TGTGCCACCAGTAATCCAGGGACCAATCAGCCCCAGCATTTT.

There are many counts of this clonotype. J is TRBJ1-5 and V is TRBV5-1, with 9 bases identical to TRBD1. V lost 4 bases, J lost 2 bases, and 7 bases stayed unmatched. CDR1 SGHRS and CDR2 YFSETQ come from the germline V gene. The CDR3 has 16 residues. CDR3 in DNA: TGCGCCAGCAGCCAAGGGACAGGGCAGGGCAATCAGCCCCAGCATTTT. Encoded protein: CASSQGTGQGNQPQHF.

This clonotype was seen at least ten times. The chain is built from TRBV28 and TRBJ2-3; D is possibly TRBD2 (5 bases). The length of the CDR3 is 14 residues. Germline V lookup: CDR1 MDHEN, CDR2 SYDVKM. V lost 8 bases to trimming and J lost 2 bases, with 14 bases between them. DNA of the CDR3: TGTGCCAGCGCCCATGGACTTTACACAGATACGCAGTATTTT. It is translated as CASAHGLYTDTQYF.

This clonotype has at least ten counts. The V gene is TRBV24-1, the J gene TRBJ2-3; weak D call: TRBD2 (5 bases). Germline V CDR1 and CDR2: KGHDR, SFDVKD. The CDR3 sequence is 15 residues long. The V and J ends lost 5 bases and 1 base respectively, with 12 bases between them. CDR3 nucleotides: TGTGCCACCAGTGTTCAGCTAGCAGGCACAGATACGCAGTATTTT. Residues: CATSVQLAGTDTQYF.

This clonotype was observed many times. This rearrangement joins TRBV6-5 to TRBJ2-7, with D perhaps assigned TRBD1 or TRBD2 (5 bases each). V lost 7 bases and J lost 7, with 11 bases in between. CDR1 is MNHEY, CDR2 SVGAGI, per germline. This CDR3 region has 11 residues. The CDR3 coding sequence is TGTGCCAGCACCCAGTGGGGGGAGCAGTACTTC. It codes for CASTQWGEQYF.

This clonotype was counted a few times. V gene TRBV7-3 combines with J gene TRBJ2-1; possible D gene TRBD2, 7 bases. V shed 1 base and J shed 0 bases, with 10 bases lying between them. The CDR3 sequence is 16 residues long. Germline V gene lookup returns CDR1 SGHTA and CDR2 FQGTGA. The CDR3 spells CASSLRAGASYNEQFF. For the CDR3, the DNA is TGTGCCAGCAGCTTAAGGGCGGGGGCCTCCTACAATGAGCAGTTCTTC.